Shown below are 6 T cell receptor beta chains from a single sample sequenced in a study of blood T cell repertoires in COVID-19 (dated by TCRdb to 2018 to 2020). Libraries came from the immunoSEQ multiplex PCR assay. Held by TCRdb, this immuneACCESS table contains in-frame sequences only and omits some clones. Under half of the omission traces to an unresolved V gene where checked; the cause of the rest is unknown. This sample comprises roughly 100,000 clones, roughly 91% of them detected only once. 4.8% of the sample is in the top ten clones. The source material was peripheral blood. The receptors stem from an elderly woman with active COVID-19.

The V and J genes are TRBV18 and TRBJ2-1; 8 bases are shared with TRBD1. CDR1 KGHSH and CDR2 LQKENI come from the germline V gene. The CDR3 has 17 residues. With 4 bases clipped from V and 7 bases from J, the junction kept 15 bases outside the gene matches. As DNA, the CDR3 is TGTGCCAGCTCACAATATGACAGGGGCAATAGTCTTAATGAGCAGTTCTTC. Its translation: CASSQYDRGNSLNEQFF.

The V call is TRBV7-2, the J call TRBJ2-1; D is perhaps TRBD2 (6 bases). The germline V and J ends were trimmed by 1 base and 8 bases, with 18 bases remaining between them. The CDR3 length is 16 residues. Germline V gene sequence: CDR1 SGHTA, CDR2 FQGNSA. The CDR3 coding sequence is TGTGCCAGCAGCTTAGGGGGGAGGACCACTTGGGATGAGCAGTTCTTC. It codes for CASSLGGRTTWDEQFF.

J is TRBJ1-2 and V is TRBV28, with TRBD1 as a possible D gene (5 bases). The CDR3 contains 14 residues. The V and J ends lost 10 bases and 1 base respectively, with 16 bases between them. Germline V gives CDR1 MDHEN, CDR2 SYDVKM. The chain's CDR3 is CAITTGALNYGYTF. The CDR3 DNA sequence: TGTGCCATCACTACAGGAGCCCTTAACTATGGCTACACCTTC.

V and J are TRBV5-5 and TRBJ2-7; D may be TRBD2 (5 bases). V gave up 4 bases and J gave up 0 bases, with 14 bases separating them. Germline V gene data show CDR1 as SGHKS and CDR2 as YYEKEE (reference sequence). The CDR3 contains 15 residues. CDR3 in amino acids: CASSPFSADSYEQYF. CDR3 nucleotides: TGTGCCAGCAGCCCCTTTTCAGCGGACTCCTACGAGCAGTACTTC.

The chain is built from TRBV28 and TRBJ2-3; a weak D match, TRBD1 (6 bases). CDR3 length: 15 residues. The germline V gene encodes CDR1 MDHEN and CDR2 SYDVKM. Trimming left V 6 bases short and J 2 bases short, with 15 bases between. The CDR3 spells CASRSTGTNTDTQYF. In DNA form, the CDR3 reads TGTGCCAGCAGAAGTACCGGGACAAACACAGATACGCAGTATTTT.

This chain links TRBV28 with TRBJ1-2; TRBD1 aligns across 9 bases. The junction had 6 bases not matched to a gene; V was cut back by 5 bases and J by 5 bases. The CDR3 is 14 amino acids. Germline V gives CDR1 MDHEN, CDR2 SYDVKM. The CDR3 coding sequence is TGTGCCAGCAGTCCCGGACAGGGGCTGTATGGCTACACCTTC. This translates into CASSPGQGLYGYTF.